This TCR beta chain derives from a study of CD8 T cells in Susac syndrome. As for the study in general: Patients with Susac syndrome who were sequenced included over five with active disease and eight in remission. Treatment status at blood draw for the Susac syndrome patients was therapy-naive, corticosteroids, or intravenous immunoglobulin alone.

Random-hexamer reverse transcription was applied to about 0.5 to 1 ug RNA. Coverage of TCR beta CDR3 amplification by immunoSEQ multiplex PCR extended to 54 Vbeta and 13 Jbeta. MiXCR, run by TCRdb on the immunoSEQ multiplex PCR reads, gives a single entry per CDR3 protein. The sample consists of around 230,000 distinct CDR3 sequences, roughly 95% of them appearing once. The CDR3 totals 14 residues. With 7 bases removed from V and 6 bases from J, the gap between germline ends came to 19 bases. Germline CDR1 and CDR2: MNHEY and SVGAGI. TEMRA cells were FACS-enriched, and CD8+ and CD4+ T cells were isolated negatively.

The source is a human donor with Susac syndrome. This chain joins TRBV6-5 and TRBJ2-7; TRBD1 or TRBD2 may be the D gene (5 bases each). The sequencing input was CD4+ T cells from PBMCs. The CDR3 sequence is CASTRGPRDAEQYF. The CDR3 DNA reads TGTGCCAGCACCCGCGGCCCCAGGGACGCCGAGCAGTACTTC.